The 10 T cell receptor beta chains below were found in one sample sequenced in a study of glioma-infiltrating T cells (dated by TCRdb to the mid-2010s). This sample was sequenced with an Illumina MiSeq. The iRepertoire nested amplicon-rescue multiplex PCR (arm-PCR) platform was used to amplify TCR alpha and beta CDR3 regions from RNA. The raw public reads went through TCRdb reprocessing: fastp at Q25, MiXCR clone calling, in-frame beta chains kept. For every CDR3 protein sequence, its rows merge into one entry that carries the most common genes and DNA. The sample contains 400,000 or so distinct CDR3 sequences, roughly two fifths of them found a single time. The top ten hold 9.5% to 15% of the sample. The source material was glioma tissue, nonneoplastic brain tissue, or PBMCs (not recorded which). These receptors were collected from a human donor with low-grade glioma or glioblastoma, undergoing nonglioma brain surgery, or in good health (not recorded which).

This clonotype was seen repeatedly, ten times or more. V usage is TRBV27 and J usage is TRBJ1-2, with D uncertain. V was shortened by 2 bases and J by 1 base, with 11 bases between the two germline ends. CDR1 is MNHEY and CDR2 is SMNVEV in the germline V gene (reference sequence). The CDR3 consists of 15 residues. CDR3 DNA sequence: TGTGCCAGCAGTTTAGCCGCCGGGAATAACTATGGCTACACCTTC. It yields the protein CASSLAAGNNYGYTF.

The sample holds many counts of this clonotype. V gene TRBV6-2 or TRBV6-3 combines with J gene TRBJ1-2, with D uncertain. This CDR3 region has 13 residues. The germline CDR1 and CDR2 sequences are MNHEY and SVGEGT. Trimming cost V 4 bases and J 8 bases, with 14 bases left between them. The CDR3 region has the DNA TGTGCCAGCAGTTCGCCCGGCCCGCGAGGCTACACCTTC. Translated, it gives CASSSPGPRGYTF.

This clonotype was counted a few times. This chain connects TRBV6-2 or TRBV6-3 to TRBJ2-5; the match to TRBD1 covers 7 bases. Per germline, CDR1 MNHEY and CDR2 SVGEGT. CDR3 length: 15 amino acids. V trimming: 4 bases; J trimming: 5 bases; junction bases outside the gene matches: 10. The CDR3 DNA follows: TGTGCCAGCAGTTCCCCTGAGGGGGCCTACGAGACCCAGTACTTC. Protein product: CASSSPEGAYETQYF.

The sample holds many counts of this clonotype. This chain connects TRBV20-1 to TRBJ1-6, with TRBD1 as a possible D gene (5 bases). The CDR3 loop spans 14 amino acids. Trimming left V 0 bases short and J 8 bases short, with 11 bases between. Germline CDR1 is DFQATT and CDR2 is SNEGSKA (reference sequence). CDR3 sequence: CSARDATRDSPLHF. The CDR3 DNA follows: TGCAGTGCTAGAGATGCAACCAGGGATTCACCCCTCCACTTT.

This clonotype was observed once. The rearrangement uses TRBV20-1 and TRBJ1-1; the D gene is possibly TRBD1 (5 bases). This CDR3 has 17 amino acids. V lost 3 bases and J 4 bases, leaving 24 bases between the germline ends. CDR1 is DFQATT, CDR2 SNEGSKA, per germline (reference sequence). The CDR3 spells CSASGAGPSRKGTEAFF. The CDR3 region has the DNA TGCAGTGCTAGTGGTGCAGGGCCCTCTCGTAAGGGCACTGAAGCTTTCTTT.

This sequence joins TRBV20-1 and TRBJ1-1, with D unclear. The germline V and J ends were trimmed by 1 base and 11 bases, with 17 bases remaining between them. Per germline, CDR1 DFQATT and CDR2 SNEGSKA (reference sequence). The CDR3 is 13 amino acids. The CDR3 loop is CSARGPGIPHAFF. The CDR3 DNA reads TGCAGTGCTAGAGGGCCGGGAATTCCGCATGCTTTCTTT.

In regard to this clonotype: Being one base from a much bigger clone, this may be a read error. The chain employs TRBV6-1 and TRBJ2-5; no reliable D call. The germline CDR1 and CDR2 sequences are MNHNS and SASEGT. The CDR3 runs 12 residues. Trimming stripped 2 bases from V and 4 bases from J, with 5 bases between. For the CDR3, the DNA is TGTGCCAGCAGTGAATGTGTAGAGACCCAGTACTTC. This translates into CASSECVETQYF.

Of note for this clonotype: Sequence at one end of the junction differs from germline and may be a read error. The rearrangement joins TRBV7-2 to TRBJ2-1; no clear D gene. CDR3 length: 14 amino acids. Germline CDR1 SGHTA, CDR2 FQGNSA. The CDR3 bases are TGTGCCATCAGCTTAGAACCAAGATACAATGAGCAGTTCTTC. Its translation: CAISLEPRYNEQFF.

Comment on this clonotype: This could be a read error, since a much larger clone is one nucleotide away. The gene calls are TRBV6-7 and TRBJ2-1; 8 bases agree with TRBD1. TRBV6-7 is designated an ORF whose function remains uncertain. The CDR3 length is 15 residues. The CDR3: CASVRGQDSYNDQFF. For the CDR3, the DNA is TGTGCCAGCGTGAGGGGACAGGACTCCTACAATGATCAGTTCTTC.

This clonotype was seen ten or more times. The CDR3 nucleotides are TGTGCCAGCAGCCCCCGATCAGGCCCCCAGCATTTT. This codes for CASSPRSGPQHF. The V gene is TRBV6-2 or TRBV6-3, the J gene TRBJ1-5; no clear D gene. The CDR3 has 12 amino acids. Trimming took off 6 bases at V and 10 bases at J, with 13 bases between the two ends. CDR1 MNHEY and CDR2 SVGEGT come from the germline V gene.